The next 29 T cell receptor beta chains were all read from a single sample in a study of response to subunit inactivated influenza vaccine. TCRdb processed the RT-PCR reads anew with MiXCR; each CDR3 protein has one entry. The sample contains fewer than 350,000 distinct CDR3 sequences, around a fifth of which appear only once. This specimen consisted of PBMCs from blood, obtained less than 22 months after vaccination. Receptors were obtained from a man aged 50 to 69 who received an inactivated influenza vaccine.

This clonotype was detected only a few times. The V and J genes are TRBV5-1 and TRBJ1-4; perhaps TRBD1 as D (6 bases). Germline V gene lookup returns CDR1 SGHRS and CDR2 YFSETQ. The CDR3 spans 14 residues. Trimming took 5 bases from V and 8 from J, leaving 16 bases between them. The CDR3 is CASSSEGVREKLFF. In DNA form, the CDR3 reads TGCGCCAGCAGTTCTGAGGGGGTCAGAGAAAAACTGTTTTTT.

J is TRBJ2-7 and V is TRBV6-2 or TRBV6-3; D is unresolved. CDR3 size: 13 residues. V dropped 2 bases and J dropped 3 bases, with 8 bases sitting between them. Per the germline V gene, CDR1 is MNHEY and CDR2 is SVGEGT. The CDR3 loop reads CASSYGASYEQYF. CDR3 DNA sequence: TGTGCCAGCAGTTACGGCGCTAGCTACGAGCAGTACTTC.

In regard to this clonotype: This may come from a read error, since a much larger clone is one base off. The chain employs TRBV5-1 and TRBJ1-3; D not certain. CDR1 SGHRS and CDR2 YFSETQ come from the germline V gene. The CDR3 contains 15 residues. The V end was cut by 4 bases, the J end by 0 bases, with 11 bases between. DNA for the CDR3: TGCGCCAGCAGCCAAGACGGCCTCTCTGGAAACACCATATATTTT. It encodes CASSQDGLSGNTIYF.

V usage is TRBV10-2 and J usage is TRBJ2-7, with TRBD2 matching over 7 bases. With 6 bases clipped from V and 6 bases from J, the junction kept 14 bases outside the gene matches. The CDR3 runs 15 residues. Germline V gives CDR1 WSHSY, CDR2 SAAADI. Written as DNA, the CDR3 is TGCGCCAGCAGGGGTCCGGGGCTAGCGGTGGGCGAGCAGTACTTC. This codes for CASRGPGLAVGEQYF.

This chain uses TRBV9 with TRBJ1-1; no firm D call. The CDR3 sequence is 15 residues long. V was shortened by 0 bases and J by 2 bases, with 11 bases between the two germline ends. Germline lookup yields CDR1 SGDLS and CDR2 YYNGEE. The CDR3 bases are TGTGCCAGCAGCGTAGTGTCAGACCTAAACACTGAAGCTTTCTTT. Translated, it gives CASSVVSDLNTEAFF.

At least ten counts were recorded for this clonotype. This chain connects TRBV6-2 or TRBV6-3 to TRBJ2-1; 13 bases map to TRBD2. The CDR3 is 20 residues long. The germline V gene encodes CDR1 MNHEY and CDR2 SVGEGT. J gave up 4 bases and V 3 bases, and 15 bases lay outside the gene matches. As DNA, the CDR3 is TGTGCCAGCAGTTATTTGTCGGGCTACGGGACTAGCGGGACATACAATGAGCAGTTCTTC. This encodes CASSYLSGYGTSGTYNEQFF.

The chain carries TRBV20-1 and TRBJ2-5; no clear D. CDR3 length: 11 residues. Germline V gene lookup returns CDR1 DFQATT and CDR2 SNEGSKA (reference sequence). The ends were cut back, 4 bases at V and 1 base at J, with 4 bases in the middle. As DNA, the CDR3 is TGCAGTGCTAATTTCCAAGAGACCCAGTACTTC. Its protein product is CSANFQETQYF.

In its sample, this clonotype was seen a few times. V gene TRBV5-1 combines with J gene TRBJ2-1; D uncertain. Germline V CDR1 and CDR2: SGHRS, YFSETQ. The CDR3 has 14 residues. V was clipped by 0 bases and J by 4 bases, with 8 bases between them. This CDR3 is CASSLDSGYNEQFF. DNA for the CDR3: TGCGCCAGCAGCTTGGATTCAGGATACAATGAGCAGTTCTTC.

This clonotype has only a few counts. The CDR3 DNA reads as TGTGCCAGCAGTTTGGAAGGGTCTAGGGAGACCCAGTACTTC. This encodes CASSLEGSRETQYF. The chain links TRBV28 to TRBJ2-5; D unresolved. CDR1 is MDHEN and CDR2 is SYDVKM in the germline V gene. There are 14 residues in the CDR3. The V gene lost 3 bases and the J gene lost 5 bases, with 13 bases spanning the gap.

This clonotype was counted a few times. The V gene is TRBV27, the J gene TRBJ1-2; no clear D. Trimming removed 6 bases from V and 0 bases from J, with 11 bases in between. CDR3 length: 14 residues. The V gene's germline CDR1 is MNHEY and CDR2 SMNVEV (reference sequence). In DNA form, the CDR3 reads TGTGCCAGCAGGTCGACAAGTTCTAACTATGGCTACACCTTC. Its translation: CASRSTSSNYGYTF.

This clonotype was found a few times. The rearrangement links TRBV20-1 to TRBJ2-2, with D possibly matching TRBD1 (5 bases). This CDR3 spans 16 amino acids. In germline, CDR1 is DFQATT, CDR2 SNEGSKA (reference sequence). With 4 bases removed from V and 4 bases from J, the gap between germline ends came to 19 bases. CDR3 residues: CSAKRVVTEFTGELFF. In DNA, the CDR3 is TGCAGTGCTAAAAGAGTGGTGACAGAGTTCACCGGGGAGCTGTTTTTT.

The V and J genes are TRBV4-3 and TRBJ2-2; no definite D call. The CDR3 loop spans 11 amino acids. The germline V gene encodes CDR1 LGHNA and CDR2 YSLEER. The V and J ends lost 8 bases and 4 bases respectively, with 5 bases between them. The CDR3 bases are TGCGCCAGCCGGAGCACCGGGGAGCTGTTTTTT. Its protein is CASRSTGELFF.

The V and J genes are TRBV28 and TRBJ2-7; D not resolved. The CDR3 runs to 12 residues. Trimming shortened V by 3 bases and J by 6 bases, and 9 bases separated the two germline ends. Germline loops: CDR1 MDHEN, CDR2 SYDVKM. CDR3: CASSFLVREQYF. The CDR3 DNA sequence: TGTGCCAGCAGTTTTCTGGTTCGCGAGCAGTACTTC.

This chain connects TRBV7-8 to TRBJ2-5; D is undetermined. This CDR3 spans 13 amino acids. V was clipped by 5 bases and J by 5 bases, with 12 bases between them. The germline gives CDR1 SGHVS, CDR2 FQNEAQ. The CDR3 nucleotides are TGTGCCAGCAGCCCCCTCGGATCGGAGACCCAGTACTTC. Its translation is CASSPLGSETQYF.

The CDR3 DNA is TGTGCCAGCAGTTTAAGTTATAGCAATCAGCCCCAGCATTTT. It specifies CASSLSYSNQPQHF. The rearrangement joins TRBV27 to TRBJ1-5; D call uncertain. CDR3 length: 14 residues. The germline V gene has CDR1 MNHEY and CDR2 SMNVEV (reference sequence). V lost 2 bases and J lost 0, with 5 bases in between.

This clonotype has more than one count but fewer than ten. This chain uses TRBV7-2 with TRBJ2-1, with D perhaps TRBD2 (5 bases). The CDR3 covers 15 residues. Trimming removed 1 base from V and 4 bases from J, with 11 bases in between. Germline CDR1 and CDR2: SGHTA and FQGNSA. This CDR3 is CASSLESLAYNEQFF. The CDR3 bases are TGTGCCAGCAGCTTAGAGTCCCTAGCTTACAATGAGCAGTTCTTC.

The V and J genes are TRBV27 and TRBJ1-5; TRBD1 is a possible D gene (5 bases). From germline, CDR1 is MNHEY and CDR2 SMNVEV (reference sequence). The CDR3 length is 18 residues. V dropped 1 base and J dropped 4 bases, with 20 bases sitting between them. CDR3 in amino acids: CASSLYIGQGLVNQPQHF. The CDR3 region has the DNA TGTGCCAGCAGTTTATATATTGGGCAGGGCCTGGTGAATCAGCCCCAGCATTTT.

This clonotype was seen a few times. CDR3 nucleotide sequence: TGTGCCAGCAGCGTAGGGTGGGAGGTCGGGGAGACCCAGTACTTC. Protein sequence: CASSVGWEVGETQYF. The chain joins TRBV9 to TRBJ2-5; D may be TRBD2 (6 bases). The germline V gene encodes CDR1 SGDLS and CDR2 YYNGEE. The CDR3 contains 15 residues. Deletions cut 0 bases from V and 5 bases from J, with 14 bases between.

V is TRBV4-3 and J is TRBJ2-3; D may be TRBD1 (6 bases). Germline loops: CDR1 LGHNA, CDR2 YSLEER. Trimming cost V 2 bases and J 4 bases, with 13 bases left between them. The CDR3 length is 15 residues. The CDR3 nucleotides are TGCGCCAGCAGCCAACACCCACAGGGTCCAGATACGCAGTATTTT. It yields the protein CASSQHPQGPDTQYF.

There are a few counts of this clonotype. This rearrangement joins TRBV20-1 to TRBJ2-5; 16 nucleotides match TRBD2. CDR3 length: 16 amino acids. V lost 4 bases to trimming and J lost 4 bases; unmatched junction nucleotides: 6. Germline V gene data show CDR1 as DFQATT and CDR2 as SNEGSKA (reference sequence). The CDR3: CSATGTSGGERETQYF. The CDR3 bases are TGCAGTGCTACCGGGACTAGCGGGGGGGAGAGAGAGACCCAGTACTTC.

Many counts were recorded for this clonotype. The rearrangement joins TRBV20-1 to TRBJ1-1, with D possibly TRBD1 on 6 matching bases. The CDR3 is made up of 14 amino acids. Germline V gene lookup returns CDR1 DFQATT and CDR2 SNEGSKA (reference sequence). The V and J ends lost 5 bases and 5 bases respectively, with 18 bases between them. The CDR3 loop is CSARGTGMGTEAFF. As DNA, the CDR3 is TGCAGTGCTCGGGGAACAGGGATGGGGACTGAAGCTTTCTTT.

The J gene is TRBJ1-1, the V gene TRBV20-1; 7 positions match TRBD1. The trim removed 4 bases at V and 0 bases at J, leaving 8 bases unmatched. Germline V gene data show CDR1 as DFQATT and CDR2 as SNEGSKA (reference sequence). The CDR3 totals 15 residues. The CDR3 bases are TGCAGTGCTACTGGCCCGGGACAGCTGAACACTGAAGCTTTCTTT. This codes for CSATGPGQLNTEAFF.

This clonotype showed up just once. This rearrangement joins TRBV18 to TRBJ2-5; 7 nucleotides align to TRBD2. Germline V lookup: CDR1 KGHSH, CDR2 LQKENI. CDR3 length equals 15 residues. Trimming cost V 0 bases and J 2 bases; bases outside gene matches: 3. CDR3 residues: CASSPPSRGQETQYF. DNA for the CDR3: TGTGCCAGCTCACCACCTTCGCGGGGGCAAGAGACCCAGTACTTC.

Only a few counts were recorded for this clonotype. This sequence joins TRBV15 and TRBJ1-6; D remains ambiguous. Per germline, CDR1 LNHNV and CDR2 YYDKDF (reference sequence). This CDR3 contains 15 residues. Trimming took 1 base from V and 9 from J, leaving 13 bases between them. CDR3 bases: TGTGCCACCAGCAGAGCGACGTTACCTGGTTCACCCCTCCACTTT. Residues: CATSRATLPGSPLHF.

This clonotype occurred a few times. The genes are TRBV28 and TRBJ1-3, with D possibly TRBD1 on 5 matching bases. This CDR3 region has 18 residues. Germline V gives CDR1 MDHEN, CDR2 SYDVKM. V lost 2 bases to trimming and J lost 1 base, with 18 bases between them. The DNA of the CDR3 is TGTGCCAGCAGTTTAAACCCCTTGGGGGGAGCTTCTGGAAACACCATATATTTT. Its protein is CASSLNPLGGASGNTIYF. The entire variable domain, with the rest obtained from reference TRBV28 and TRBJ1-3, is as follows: DVKVTQSSRYLVKRTGEKVFLECVQDMDHENMFWYRQDPGLGLRLIYFSYDVKMKEKGDIPEGYSVSREKKERFSLILESASTNQTSMYLCASSLNPLGGASGNTIYFGEGSWLTVV.

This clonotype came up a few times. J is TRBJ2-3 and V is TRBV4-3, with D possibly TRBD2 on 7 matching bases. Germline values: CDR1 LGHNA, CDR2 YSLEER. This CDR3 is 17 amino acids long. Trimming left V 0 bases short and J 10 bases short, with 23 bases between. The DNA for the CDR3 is TGCGCCAGCAGCCAAGATCGTGGTGGGGGGGGCAAAGGTGCGCAGTATTTT. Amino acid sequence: CASSQDRGGGGKGAQYF.

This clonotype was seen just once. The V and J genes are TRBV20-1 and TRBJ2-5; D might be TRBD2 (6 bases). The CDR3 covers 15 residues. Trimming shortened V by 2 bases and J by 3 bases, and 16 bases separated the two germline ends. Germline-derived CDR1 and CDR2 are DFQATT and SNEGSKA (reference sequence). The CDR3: CSARLGGNLEETQYF. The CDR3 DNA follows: TGCAGTGCTAGATTAGGCGGGAATTTGGAAGAGACCCAGTACTTC.

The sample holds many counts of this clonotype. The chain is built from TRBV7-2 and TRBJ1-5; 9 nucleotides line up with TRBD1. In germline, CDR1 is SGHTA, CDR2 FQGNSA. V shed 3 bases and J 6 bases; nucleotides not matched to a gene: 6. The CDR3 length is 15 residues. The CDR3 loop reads CASSLDPGQGQPQHF. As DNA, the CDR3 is TGTGCCAGCAGCTTGGACCCGGGACAGGGTCAGCCCCAGCATTTT.

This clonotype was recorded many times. The chain's CDR3 is CASSYHRDSGIAGGYTF. The CDR3, as DNA: TGTGCCAGCAGTTACCACCGGGACAGTGGAATTGCGGGAGGCTACACCTTC. The chain employs TRBV6-2 or TRBV6-3 and TRBJ1-2, with 7 bases matching TRBD1. This CDR3 contains 17 residues. Unmatched junction bases numbered 17, after V lost 2 bases and J lost 8 bases. Germline CDR1 MNHEY, CDR2 SVGEGT.